This T cell receptor (beta chain) originates from a study of spatial heterogeneity in lung cancer. Individually, TCR cDNA molecules were each labelled with a unique molecular identifier. A single record per CDR3 protein comes from TCRdb applying MiXCR to the 5' RACE reads. Of 40,000 to 50,000 distinct CDR3 sequences in the sample, roughly 13% were seen once. Germline trimming cut 5 bases from V and 7 bases from J; bases unmatched to any gene: 13. The CDR3 spans 16 residues. Germline V gene lookup returns CDR1 MNHEY and CDR2 SVGEGT. This clonotype was found a few times. Its target is unknown. Study-wide results and limits: Relative to follow-up, resection was when ubiquitous expanded tumor TCRs appeared more in blood.

Time point of the sample: sample taken at primary tumor resection. Donors were fewer than 90 untreated early-stage non-small cell lung cancer patients. The rearrangement uses TRBV6-2 or TRBV6-3 and TRBJ2-7; 11 bases match TRBD1. This sequence was found in a male donor with early-stage non-small cell lung cancer. Sequenced here: PBMCs, sampled at surgery. The CDR3: CASSLRGGQGAWEQYF. The CDR3 bases are TGTGCCAGCAGTCTACGGGGAGGACAGGGGGCGTGGGAGCAGTACTTC.